This is a list of T cell receptor beta chains from one sample in a study of PD-L1 blockade in urothelial cancer. Clones were sequenced by immunoSEQ multiplex PCR, and TCRdb holds only the in-frame ones, with some missing. The profile shows tens of thousands of clones, 75% of them singletons. The source material was PBMCs, sampled around atezolizumab (anti-PD-L1) treatment. These receptors were collected from a man aged 65 to 79 with urothelial cancer. The CDR3 runs from the conserved cysteine through the conserved F or W. Each record gives: J gene, V gene, CDR3 protein.

>TRBJ2-1|TRBV9
CASSVDPSGGYNEQFF
>TRBJ1-1|TRBV19
CASRLPGNTEAFF
>TRBJ2-7|TRBV5-5
CASSRTGVSGGYEQYF
>TRBJ2-1|TRBV6-5
CASSRDRYNEQFF
>TRBJ1-5|TRBV7-6
CASSSTSNQPQHF
>TRBJ1-3|TRBV15
CATSRDRQINTIYF
>TRBJ2-1|TRBV7-6
CASSLGSGRGNEQFF
>TRBJ2-3|TRBV5-4
CASSSYLARADTQYF
>TRBJ2-7|TRBV5-4
CASSLGLPSSYEQYF
>TRBJ1-6|TRBV30
CAWRAGGRESPLHF
>TRBJ2-5|TRBV11-3
CASSYRGPGEETQYF
>TRBJ1-4|TRBV25-1
CASSELRGPEKLFF
>TRBJ1-5|TRBV6-6
CASSSPSQPQHF
>TRBJ2-7|TRBV5-6
CASSPSRARGEQYF
>TRBJ2-5|TRBV7-9
CASSRYDRVRETQYF
>TRBJ1-4|TRBV9
CASSRGSLGEKLFF
>TRBJ1-6|TRBV2
CASRGTGANSPLHF
>TRBJ2-5|TRBV7-9
CASSYRLAGGQETQYF
>TRBJ2-3|TRBV7-2
CASSSRTSGVDTQYF
>TRBJ2-1|TRBV11-2
CASSLAGTGQYNEQFF
>TRBJ2-5|TRBV29-1
CSVAQETQYF
>TRBJ1-1|TRBV5-1
CASSLGDSSTEAFF
>TRBJ2-4|TRBV20-1
CSAGETNIQYF
>TRBJ2-1|TRBV7-9
CASSPTAATYNEQFF
>TRBJ2-2|TRBV2
CASRLAGAGTGELFF
>TRBJ2-7|TRBV7-2
CASSLAGGMGEQYF